The table lists the clone carrying this T cell receptor beta chain with a count of one. Its cognate antigen is unknown. The data were obtained in a study of OX40 agonist ivuxolimab in advanced cancers. The overall study: Of the participants, roughly 40% had some prior anti-PD-1, anti-PD-L1 or anti-CTLA-4 therapy, which was allowed.

Profiling relied on immunoSEQ multiplex PCR, and the TCRdb table lists in-frame clones only, not all of them. The sample consists of fewer than 85,000 clones, around 80% of them appearing once. Points from the study as a whole: Certain nonresponders additionally had low normalized T-cell clonal expansion. By week 6 at 0.1 to 3.0 mg/kg, blood CD4+ and CD8+ T cells had expanded clonally. CD8+ T cells were the subset that, on average, had more expanded clones than CD4+.

CDR1 and CDR2 from the germline V gene are SEHNR and FQNEAQ (reference sequence). The CDR3 sequence is 15 residues long. The V segment lost 4 bases and the J segment 10 bases; nucleotides outside the gene matches: 13. The gene calls are TRBV7-9 and TRBJ2-1; 7 bases line up with TRBD2. The sequencing here drew on CD4+ or CD8+ T cells sorted from blood, taken in a trial of the OX40 agonist ivuxolimab. The receptor's source is an adult with an advanced solid tumor such as melanoma, head and neck, liver or kidney cancer. For the CDR3, the DNA is TGTGCCAGCAGCTCAGATAACAGAGCGGGATGGGAGCAGTTCTTC. It specifies CASSSDNRAGWEQFF.